This is a list of T cell receptor beta chains from one sample in a study of neurological immune-mediated disorders. In TCRdb, the 5' RACE reads were re-called with MiXCR into one record per CDR3 protein. This sample has approximately 41,000 distinct CDR3 sequences, with 2% to 2.5% found just once. Sequenced: PBMCs. The receptors were gathered from a man aged 30 to 39 with multiple sclerosis. CDR3s include the opening cysteine and the closing phenylalanine or tryptophan. Each size is once, few, many or a size class.

TRBJ2-1,TRBV25-1,14,many,CASSARRGWNEQFF
TRBJ2-1,TRBV7-8,15,many,CASSVRGPILGEQFF
TRBJ1-3,TRBV6-6,15,few,CASSYRGKGGNTIYF
TRBJ1-5,TRBV5-1,15,many,CASSLQGALNQPQHF
TRBJ2-7,TRBV20-1,13,many,CSARGTEPYEQYF
TRBJ1-1,TRBV21-1,18,many,CASSPSGGTPARGTEAFF
TRBJ2-7,TRBV6-5,12,many,CASSREGYEQYF
TRBJ1-1,TRBV15,15,many,CATSAPAPRGTEAFF
TRBJ1-2,TRBV5-1,17,many,CASSPVLIDTARDGYTF
TRBJ2-1,TRBV12-3/TRBV12-4,15,many,CASSLWGGPYNEQFF
TRBJ2-7,TRBV27,15,many,CASTSLDRKAYEQYF
TRBJ2-7,TRBV5-1,14,many,CASSPQSPSYEQYF
TRBJ2-5,TRBV3-1,15,many,CASSHSLAGRETQYF
TRBJ1-5,TRBV12-3/TRBV12-4,14,many,CASSSTGGAQPQHF
TRBJ2-1,TRBV20-1,15,many,CSATSRLLSYNEQFF
TRBJ1-5,TRBV20-1,15,many,CSARFQGKMQQPQHF
TRBJ2-7,TRBV10-3,15,many,CAISGEAGTSNEQYF
TRBJ1-3,TRBV12-3/TRBV12-4,17,many,CASSLVWGVHSGNTIYF